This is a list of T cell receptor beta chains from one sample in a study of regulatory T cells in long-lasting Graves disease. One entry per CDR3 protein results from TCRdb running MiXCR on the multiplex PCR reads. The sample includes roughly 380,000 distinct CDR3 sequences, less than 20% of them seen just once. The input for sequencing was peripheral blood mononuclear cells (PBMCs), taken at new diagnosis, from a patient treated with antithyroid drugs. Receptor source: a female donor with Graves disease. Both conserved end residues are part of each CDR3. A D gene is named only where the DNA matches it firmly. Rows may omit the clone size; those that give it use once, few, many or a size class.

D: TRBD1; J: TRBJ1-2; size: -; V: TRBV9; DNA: TGTGCCAGCAGCGTCAAAGCGGGACAGGGGGGAGAGGGCTACACCTTC; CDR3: CASSVKAGQGGEGYTF
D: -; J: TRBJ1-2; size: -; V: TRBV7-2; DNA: TGTGCCAGCAGCTTAGTCCTGGCGGCTGGCTACACCTTC; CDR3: CASSLVLAAGYTF
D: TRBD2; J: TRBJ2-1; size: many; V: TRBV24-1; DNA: TGTGCCACCAGTGACCAGACTAGCGGGAGCACTCTGGTCAATGAGCAGTTCTTC; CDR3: CATSDQTSGSTLVNEQFF
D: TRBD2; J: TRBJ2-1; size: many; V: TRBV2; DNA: TGTGCCAGCAGTGAAGCCGGGGGGGGGGCCCACAATGAGCAGTTCTTC; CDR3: CASSEAGGGAHNEQFF
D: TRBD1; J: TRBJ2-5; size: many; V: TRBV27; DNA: TGTGCCAGCAGTTTGTGGACAGGGGGCGGAGAGACCCAGTACTTC; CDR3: CASSLWTGGGETQYF
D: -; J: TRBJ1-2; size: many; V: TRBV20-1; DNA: TGCAGTGCTAGAGATCTTCGTCGGGGGTCGGAAGGCTACACCTTC; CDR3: CSARDLRRGSEGYTF
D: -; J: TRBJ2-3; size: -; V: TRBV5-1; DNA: TGCGCCAGCAGCTTGGAAGGTGTGGGACCAGATACGCAGTATTTT; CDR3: CASSLEGVGPDTQYF
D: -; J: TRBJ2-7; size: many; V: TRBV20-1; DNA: TGCAGTGCCGTTCTGGCGAGAGGCTACGAGCAGTACTTC; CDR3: CSAVLARGYEQYF
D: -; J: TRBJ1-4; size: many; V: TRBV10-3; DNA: TGTGCCATCAGAATCCCAGGGTCTGAAAAACTGTTTTTT; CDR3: CAIRIPGSEKLFF
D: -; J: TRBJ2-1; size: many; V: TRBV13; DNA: TGTGCCAGCAGCCGGATAGCGGCCTCCTACAATGAGCAGTTCTTC; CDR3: CASSRIAASYNEQFF
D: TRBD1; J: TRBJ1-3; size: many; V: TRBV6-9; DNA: TGTGCCAGCAGTTACCCCATGACAGGGGCTGGAAACACCATATATTTT; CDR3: CASSYPMTGAGNTIYF
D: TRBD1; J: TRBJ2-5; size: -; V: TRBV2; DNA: TGTGCCAGCAGTGGGACAGGGGGGCAAGAGACCCAGTACTTC; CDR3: CASSGTGGQETQYF
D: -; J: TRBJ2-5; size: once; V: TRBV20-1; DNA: TGCAGTGCTAAAGGGGGCCAAGAGACCCAGTACTTC; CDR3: CSAKGGQETQYF
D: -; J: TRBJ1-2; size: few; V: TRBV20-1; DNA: TGCAGTGGTACTTCACCGGGCCCCAACTATGGCTACACCTTC; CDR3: CSGTSPGPNYGYTF
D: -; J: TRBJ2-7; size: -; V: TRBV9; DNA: TGTGCCAGCAGCCCATACGGGACTCCTAGTGGCGAGCAGTACTTC; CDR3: CASSPYGTPSGEQYF
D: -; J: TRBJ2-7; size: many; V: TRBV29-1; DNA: TGCAGCGTTGTTTCCCGATCCTACGAGCAGTACTTC; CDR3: CSVVSRSYEQYF
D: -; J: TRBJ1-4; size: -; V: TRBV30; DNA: TGTGCCTGGAACCGACAGACTAATGAAAAACTGTTTTTT; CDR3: CAWNRQTNEKLFF